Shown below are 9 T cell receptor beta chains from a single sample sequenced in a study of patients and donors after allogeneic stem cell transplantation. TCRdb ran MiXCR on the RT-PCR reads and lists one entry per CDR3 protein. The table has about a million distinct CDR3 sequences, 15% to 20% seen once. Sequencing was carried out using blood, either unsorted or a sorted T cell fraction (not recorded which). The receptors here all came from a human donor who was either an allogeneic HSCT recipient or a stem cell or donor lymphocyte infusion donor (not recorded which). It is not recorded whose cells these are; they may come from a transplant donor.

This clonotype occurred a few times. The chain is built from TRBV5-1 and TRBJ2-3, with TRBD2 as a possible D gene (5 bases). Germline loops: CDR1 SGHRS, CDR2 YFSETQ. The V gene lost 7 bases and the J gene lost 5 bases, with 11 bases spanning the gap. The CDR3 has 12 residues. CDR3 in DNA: TGCGCCAGCTCCAACCGGGGAGATACGCAGTATTTT. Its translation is CASSNRGDTQYF.

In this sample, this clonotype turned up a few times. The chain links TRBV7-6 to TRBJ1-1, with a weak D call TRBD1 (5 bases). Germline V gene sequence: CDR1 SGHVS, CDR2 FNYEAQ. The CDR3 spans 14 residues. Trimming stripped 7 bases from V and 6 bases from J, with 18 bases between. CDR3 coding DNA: TGTGCCAGCACCCACTCCCAGGGTTTCTCTGAAGCTTTCTTT. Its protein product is CASTHSQGFSEAFF.

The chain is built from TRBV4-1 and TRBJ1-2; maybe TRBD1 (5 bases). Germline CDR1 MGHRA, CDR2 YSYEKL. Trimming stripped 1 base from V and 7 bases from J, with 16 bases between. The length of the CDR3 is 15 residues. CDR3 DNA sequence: TGCGCCAGCAGCCAAGCCTGGGGTCAGGGCGGTGGCTACACCTTC. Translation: CASSQAWGQGGGYTF.

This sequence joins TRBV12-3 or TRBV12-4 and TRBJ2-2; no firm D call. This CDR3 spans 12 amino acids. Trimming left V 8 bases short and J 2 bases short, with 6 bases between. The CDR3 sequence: CASLSNTGELFF. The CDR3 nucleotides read TGTGCCAGCCTTAGTAACACCGGGGAGCTGTTTTTT.

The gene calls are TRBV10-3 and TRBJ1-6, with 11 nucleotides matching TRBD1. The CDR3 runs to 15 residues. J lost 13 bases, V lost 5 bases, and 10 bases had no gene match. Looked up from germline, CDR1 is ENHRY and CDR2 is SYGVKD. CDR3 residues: CAISKDRGPESPLHF. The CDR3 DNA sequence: TGTGCCATCAGTAAGGACAGGGGGCCAGAGTCCCCCCTCCACTTT.

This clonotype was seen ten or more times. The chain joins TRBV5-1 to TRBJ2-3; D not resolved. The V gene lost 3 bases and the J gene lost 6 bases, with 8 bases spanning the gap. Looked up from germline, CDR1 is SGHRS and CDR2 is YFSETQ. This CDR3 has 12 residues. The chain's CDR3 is CASSYRRDTQYF. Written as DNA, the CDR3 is TGCGCCAGCAGCTACCGAAGGGATACGCAGTATTTT. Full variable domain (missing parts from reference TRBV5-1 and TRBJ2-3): KAGVTQTPRYLIKTRGQQVTLSCSPISGHRSVSWYQQTPGQGLQFLFEYFSETQRNKGNFPGRFSGRQFSNSRSEMNVSTLELGDSALYLCASSYRRDTQYFGPGTRLTVL.

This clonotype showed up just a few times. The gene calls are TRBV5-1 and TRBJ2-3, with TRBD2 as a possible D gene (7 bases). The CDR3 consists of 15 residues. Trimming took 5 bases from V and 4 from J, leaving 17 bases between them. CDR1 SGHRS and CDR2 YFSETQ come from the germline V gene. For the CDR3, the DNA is TGCGCCAGCAGAGCTTCGGGGGGCCTACCAGATACGCAGTATTTT. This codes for CASRASGGLPDTQYF.

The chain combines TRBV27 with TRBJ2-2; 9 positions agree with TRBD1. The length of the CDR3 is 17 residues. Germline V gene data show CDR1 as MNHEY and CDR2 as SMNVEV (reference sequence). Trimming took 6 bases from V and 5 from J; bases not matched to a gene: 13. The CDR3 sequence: CASRNLLGQGMTGELFF. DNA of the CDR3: TGTGCCAGCAGGAATTTGCTTGGACAGGGGATGACCGGGGAGCTGTTTTTT.

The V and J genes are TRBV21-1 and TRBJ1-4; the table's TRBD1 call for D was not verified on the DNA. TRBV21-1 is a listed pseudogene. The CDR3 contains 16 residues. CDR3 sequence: CASSEKSYRSRGKLFF. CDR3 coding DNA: TGTGCCAGCAGCGAAAAGTCGTACAGGAGTAGGGGAAAACTGTTTTTT.